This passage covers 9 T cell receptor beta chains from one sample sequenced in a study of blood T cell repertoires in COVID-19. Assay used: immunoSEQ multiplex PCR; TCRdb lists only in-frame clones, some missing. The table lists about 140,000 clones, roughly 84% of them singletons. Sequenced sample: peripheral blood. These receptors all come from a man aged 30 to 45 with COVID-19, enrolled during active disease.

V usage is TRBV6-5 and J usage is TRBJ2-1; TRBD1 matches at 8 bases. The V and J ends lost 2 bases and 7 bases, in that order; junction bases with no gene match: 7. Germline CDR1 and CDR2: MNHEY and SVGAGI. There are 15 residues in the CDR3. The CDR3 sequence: CASSYDRTGRNEQFF. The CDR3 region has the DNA TGTGCCAGCAGTTACGACAGGACAGGGAGGAATGAGCAGTTCTTC.

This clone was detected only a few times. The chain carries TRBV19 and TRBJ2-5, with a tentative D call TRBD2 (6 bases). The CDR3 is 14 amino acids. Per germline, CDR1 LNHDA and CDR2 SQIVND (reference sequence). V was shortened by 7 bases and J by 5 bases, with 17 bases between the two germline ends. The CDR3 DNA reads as TGTGCCAGTAAGAGTCCGGGAGAATGGGAGACCCAGTACTTC. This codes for CASKSPGEWETQYF.

This CDR3 is CASSRGLYSYEQYF. The CDR3 region has the DNA TGTGCCAGCAGCCGGGGGCTGTACTCCTACGAGCAGTACTTC. The chain uses TRBV4-2 and TRBJ2-7; tentatively, D is TRBD1 (6 bases). Trimming stripped 4 bases from V and 0 bases from J, with 10 bases between. CDR3 length equals 14 residues. Germline V CDR1 and CDR2: LGHNA, YNFKEQ.

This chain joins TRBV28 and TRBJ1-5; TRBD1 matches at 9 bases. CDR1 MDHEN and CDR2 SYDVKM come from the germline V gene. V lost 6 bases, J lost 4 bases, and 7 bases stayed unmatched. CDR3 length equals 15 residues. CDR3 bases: TGTGCCAGCAGGAGCCGGGACAGGGTTAATCAGCCCCAGCATTTT. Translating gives CASRSRDRVNQPQHF.

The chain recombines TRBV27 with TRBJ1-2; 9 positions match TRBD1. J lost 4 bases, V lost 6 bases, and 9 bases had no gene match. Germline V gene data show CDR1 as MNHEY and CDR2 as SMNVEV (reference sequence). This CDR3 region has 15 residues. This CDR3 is CASSPDRGGLYGYTF. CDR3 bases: TGTGCCAGCAGCCCAGACAGGGGGGGACTCTATGGCTACACCTTC.

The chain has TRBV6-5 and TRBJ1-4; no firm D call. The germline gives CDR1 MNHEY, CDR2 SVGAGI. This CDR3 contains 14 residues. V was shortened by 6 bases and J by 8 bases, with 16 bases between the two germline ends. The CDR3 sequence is CASRPDVRREKLFF. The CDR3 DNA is TGTGCCAGCAGACCCGACGTACGCAGGGAAAAACTGTTTTTT.

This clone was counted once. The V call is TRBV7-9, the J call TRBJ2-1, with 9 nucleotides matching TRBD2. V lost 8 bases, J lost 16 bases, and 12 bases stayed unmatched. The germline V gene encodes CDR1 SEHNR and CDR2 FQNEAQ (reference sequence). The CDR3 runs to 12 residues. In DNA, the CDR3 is TGTGCCAGCCAGGGAGAGCGGGAGGAGCCTTTCTTC. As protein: CASQGEREEPFF. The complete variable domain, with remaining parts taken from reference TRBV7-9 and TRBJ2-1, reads DTGVSQNPRHKITKRGQNVTFRCDPISEHNRLYWYRQTLGQGPEFLTYFQNEAQLEKSRLLSDRFSAERPKGSFSTLEIQRTEQGDSAMYLCASQGEREEPFFGPGTRLTVL.

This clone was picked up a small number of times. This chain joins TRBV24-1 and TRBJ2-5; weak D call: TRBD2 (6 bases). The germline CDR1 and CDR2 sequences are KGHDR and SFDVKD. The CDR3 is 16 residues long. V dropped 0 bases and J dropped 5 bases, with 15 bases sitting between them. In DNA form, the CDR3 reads TGTGCCACCAGTGATTTGCATGAGGGCGCGGGGGAGACCCAGTACTTC. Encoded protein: CATSDLHEGAGETQYF.

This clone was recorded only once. The CDR3 nucleotides are TGTGCCACCACACTTCGGAGGGCTTACGAGCAGTACTTC. Amino acids: CATTLRRAYEQYF. This chain connects TRBV27 to TRBJ2-7; tentative D call: TRBD2 (6 bases). This CDR3 is built from 13 residues. The V end lost 10 bases, the J end lost 4 bases, and 17 bases lay between the germline ends. The V gene's germline CDR1 is MNHEY and CDR2 SMNVEV (reference sequence).